This TCR beta chain was obtained from a study of blood T cell repertoires in COVID-19. Turning to the study itself: Collection of acute and convalescent COVID-19 samples took place in the United States, Italy and Spain. T cells, B-cell-depleted T cells, or PBMCs supplied cDNA or gDNA.

The protocol was immunoSEQ multiplex PCR, while the TCRdb copy is restricted to in-frame clones and leaves out a portion. The table shows almost 200,000 clones, with 70% to 90% occurring only once. V was trimmed by 0 bases and J by 1 base, leaving 13 bases between them. Germline V gives CDR1 SGHRS, CDR2 YFSETQ. The CDR3 contains 16 residues. Sequenced: peripheral blood. The chain joins TRBV5-1 to TRBJ1-1; TRBD1 is a possible D gene (6 bases). The sequence derives from a man aged 60 to 69 with COVID-19, enrolled during active disease. Here the CDR3 DNA reads TGCGCCAGCAGCTTGGGAGGCGGGGGGCAGAACACTGAAGCTTTCTTT. Amino acids: CASSLGGGGQNTEAFF. Full variable domain (outside the CDR3, taken from reference TRBV5-1 and TRBJ1-1): KAGVTQTPRYLIKTRGQQVTLSCSPISGHRSVSWYQQTPGQGLQFLFEYFSETQRNKGNFPGRFSGRQFSNSRSEMNVSTLELGDSALYLCASSLGGGGQNTEAFFGQGTRLTVV.